This TCR beta chain was sequenced during a study of vaccination and CD4 T cells after COVID-19. The overall study: Nasal swab PCR had shown SARS-CoV-2 positivity in the convalescent patients (under ten mild cases, one severe case). The study drew post-COVID samples a median about 95 days after diagnosis (range 35 to 161). Overlapping peptides covering the spike proteins of SARS-CoV-2, HCoV-NL63, HCoV-OC43 and HCoV-229E were added to stimulate cells. Study results and limitations: Within the convalescent patients, spike mono-reactivity was found in 304 of 307 vaccine-specific clones.

About this clonotype itself: The target antigen is unknown.

Treatment denoted: roughly 11-day PBMC culture with coronavirus spike peptide pools or control peptides (ViraFEST assay). V was cut by 5 bases and J by 0 bases, with 10 bases left in between. Germline V gives CDR1 DFQATT, CDR2 SNEGSKA (reference sequence). This CDR3 is 13 amino acids long. Cultured CD4+ T cell DNA was sequenced using the Oncomine TCR Beta short-read assay. TCRdb re-called the PCR reads with MiXCR, one entry per CDR3 protein. Found here are about 18,000 distinct CDR3 sequences, less than 70% of them singletons; the top ten hold about 13%. The rearrangement links TRBV20-1 to TRBJ1-1; TRBD1 is a possible D gene (6 bases). Input material: CD4+ T cells from blood, cultured in vitro. The TCR comes from a human donor who had recovered from COVID-19. The CDR3 sequence is CSAPGTMNTEAFF. The CDR3 region has the DNA TGCAGTGCTCCGGGGACAATGAACACTGAAGCTTTCTTT.